Shown below are 27 T cell receptor beta chains from a single sample sequenced in a study of blood T cell repertoires in COVID-19. Some clones are missing from TCRdb's copy, which holds only in-frame ones; the method was immunoSEQ multiplex PCR. The sample records tens of thousands of clones, around nine tenths being singletons. Material: peripheral blood. Every receptor here comes from a human donor with active COVID-19. The donor label of this sample is uncertain.

The chain carries TRBV10-3 and TRBJ2-7; TRBD2 aligns across 8 bases. The CDR3 is made up of 15 amino acids. The V gene end was trimmed by 2 bases and the J gene end by 2 bases; junction bases not matched to a gene: 5. Germline V gene data show CDR1 as ENHRY and CDR2 as SYGVKD. CDR3 region: CAISEGLASAYEQYF. CDR3 sequence (DNA): TGTGCCATCAGTGAGGGACTAGCTTCTGCCTACGAGCAGTACTTC.

Here the CDR3 reads CASSDSRLAGSYRYEQYF. Here the CDR3 DNA reads TGTGCCAGCAGTGATTCGCGGCTAGCGGGATCCTATCGCTACGAGCAGTACTTC. The chain recombines TRBV6-1 with TRBJ2-7, with 9 bases aligning to TRBD2. CDR3 size: 18 residues. Germline CDR1 is MNHNS and CDR2 is SASEGT. The V and J ends lost 3 bases and 3 bases, in that order; junction bases with no gene match: 15.

In its sample, this clone was seen once. J is TRBJ1-1 and V is TRBV7-9; TRBD1 agrees at 7 bases. Germline values: CDR1 SEHNR, CDR2 FQNEAQ (reference sequence). V lost 5 bases, J lost 0 bases, and 12 bases stayed unmatched. The CDR3 spans 17 residues. This CDR3 reads CASSLPRDSPMNTEAFF. In DNA form, the CDR3 reads TGTGCCAGCAGCCTCCCAAGGGACAGCCCAATGAACACTGAAGCTTTCTTT.

CDR3 amino acids: CASSIDGGRANEQYF. CDR3 bases: TGTGCCAGTAGTATAGATGGCGGGAGGGCCAACGAGCAGTACTTC. The V call is TRBV19, the J call TRBJ2-7, with 9 bases that match TRBD2. Trimming took 0 bases from V and 5 from J; bases not matched to a gene: 5. The CDR3 is 15 amino acids. Germline V gene sequence: CDR1 LNHDA, CDR2 SQIVND (reference sequence). Using reference TRBV19 and TRBJ2-7 for the parts outside the CDR3, the full variable domain is DGGITQSPKYLFRKEGQNVTLSCEQNLNHDAMYWYRQDPGQGLRLIYYSQIVNDFQKGDIAEGYSVSREKKESFPLTVTSAQKNPTAFYLCASSIDGGRANEQYFGPGTRLTVT.

The chain uses TRBV2 and TRBJ2-1, with 10 bases lining up with TRBD2. Germline-derived CDR1 and CDR2 are SNHLY and FYNNEI. V was clipped by 5 bases and J by 1 base; unmatched bases: 5. The CDR3 runs to 16 residues. The CDR3 region has the DNA TGTGCCAGCAGTTCCCTAGCGGGAGAATCCTACAATGAGCAGTTCTTC. It specifies CASSSLAGESYNEQFF.

This clone was observed a few times. The rearrangement joins TRBV30 to TRBJ1-1; D possibly corresponds to TRBD1 (6 bases). V dropped 3 bases and J dropped 0 bases, with 14 bases sitting between them. The CDR3 has 15 amino acids. Germline CDR1 reads GTSNPN; CDR2 reads SVGIG (reference sequence). DNA of the CDR3: TGTGCCTGGAGGGGCCAGGGGCGGATGAACACTGAAGCTTTCTTT. Translated, it gives CAWRGQGRMNTEAFF.

This clone has only one observation. The chain couples TRBV5-6 to TRBJ2-1; 10 bases are a match to TRBD2. The CDR3 totals 17 residues. CDR1 is SGHDT and CDR2 is YYEEEE in the germline V gene. The J segment lost 3 bases and the V segment lost 0 bases, leaving 6 bases of the junction unmatched. In DNA form, the CDR3 reads TGTGCCAGCAGCTTGGCCCGGAGCGGGAGGGTCTACAATGAGCAGTTCTTC. This gives the protein CASSLARSGRVYNEQFF.

The J gene is TRBJ2-3, the V gene TRBV5-1; a possible D gene is TRBD2 (6 bases). Trimming took 1 base from V and 6 from J, leaving 15 bases between them. The germline V gene encodes CDR1 SGHRS and CDR2 YFSETQ. This CDR3 region has 15 residues. The CDR3 DNA sequence: TGCGCCAGCAGCTTGTGGCGGGATACAGATGATACGCAGTATTTT. The encoded protein is CASSLWRDTDDTQYF. The full variable domain, its missing parts supplied by reference TRBV5-1 and TRBJ2-3, is KAGVTQTPRYLIKTRGQQVTLSCSPISGHRSVSWYQQTPGQGLQFLFEYFSETQRNKGNFPGRFSGRQFSNSRSEMNVSTLELGDSALYLCASSLWRDTDDTQYFGPGTRLTVL.

J is TRBJ2-7 and V is TRBV24-1; D may be TRBD1 (5 bases). Germline assignment: CDR1 KGHDR and CDR2 SFDVKD. V was pared by 4 bases and J by 6 bases, with 9 bases between. CDR3 length: 12 residues. CDR3 DNA sequence: TGTGCCACCAGTGAAGTAGGGGCCGAGCAGTACTTC. Translation: CATSEVGAEQYF.

V is TRBV6-1 and J is TRBJ1-1; 9 bases agree with TRBD1. The J segment lost 11 bases and the V segment lost 2 bases, leaving 6 bases of the junction unmatched. The CDR3 has 13 amino acids. CDR1 and CDR2 (germline): MNHNS, SASEGT. CDR3 sequence reads: CASSELGTGWAFF. CDR3 coding DNA: TGTGCCAGCAGTGAATTGGGGACAGGGTGGGCTTTCTTT.

The V and J genes are TRBV7-2 and TRBJ2-1; a possible D gene is TRBD2 (5 bases). Trimming stripped 5 bases from V and 0 bases from J, with 20 bases between. The germline V gene has CDR1 SGHTA and CDR2 FQGNSA. The CDR3 is made up of 18 amino acids. Here the CDR3 DNA reads TGTGCCAGCAGCCCGCTCCGGGATCTCCTCAGCTCCTACAATGAGCAGTTCTTC. Translation: CASSPLRDLLSSYNEQFF.

The chain is built from TRBV6-1 and TRBJ1-5; D call uncertain. Trimming took 2 bases from V and 7 from J, leaving 12 bases between them. The CDR3 spans 14 residues. CDR1 MNHNS and CDR2 SASEGT come from the germline V gene. Written as DNA, the CDR3 is TGTGCCAGCAGTGAAAATGGTATCAGGCAGCCCCAGCATTTT. Its translation is CASSENGIRQPQHF.

The sample holds one count of this clone. The chain is built from TRBV19 and TRBJ2-7, with TRBD1 matching over 8 bases. J was trimmed by 3 bases and V by 5 bases; bases with no gene match: 3. Germline-derived CDR1 and CDR2 are LNHDA and SQIVND (reference sequence). The CDR3 covers 13 residues. The CDR3 region has the DNA TGTGCCAGTAGTCCTACAGGGGGCTACGAGCAGTACTTC. Its translation is CASSPTGGYEQYF.

The V and J genes are TRBV6-5 and TRBJ1-1, with D hard to call. The CDR3 has 14 amino acids. Trimming removed 6 bases from V and 4 bases from J, with 15 bases in between. Germline CDR1 reads MNHEY; CDR2 reads SVGAGI. As DNA, the CDR3 is TGTGCCAGCAGCTCAGTCCCGCAATCCACTGAAGCTTTCTTT. Its translation is CASSSVPQSTEAFF.

The gene calls are TRBV10-3 and TRBJ2-7, with D perhaps TRBD1 (6 bases). Looked up from germline, CDR1 is ENHRY and CDR2 is SYGVKD. V lost 10 bases and J lost 6, with 22 bases in between. CDR3 length: 14 amino acids. CDR3 bases: TGTGCCAGCGGCCCCAAGGGGGATTTCGGCGAGCAGTACTTC. As protein: CASGPKGDFGEQYF.

The V and J genes are TRBV19 and TRBJ2-5; 8 bases fit TRBD1. The J segment lost 4 bases and the V segment lost 5 bases, leaving 6 bases of the junction unmatched. The CDR3 runs 14 residues. Per germline, CDR1 LNHDA and CDR2 SQIVND (reference sequence). The CDR3 is CASSATGAGETQYF. The DNA for the CDR3 is TGTGCCAGTAGTGCGACAGGGGCAGGAGAGACCCAGTACTTC.

This clone occurred a few times. The chain carries TRBV28 and TRBJ1-5; tentative D call: TRBD1 (6 bases). V was trimmed by 10 bases and J by 1 base, leaving 17 bases between them. This CDR3 comprises 15 residues. CDR1 is MDHEN, CDR2 SYDVKM, per germline. This CDR3 reads CATEDSLGSNQPQHF. The CDR3 bases are TGTGCCACCGAGGACAGTCTGGGCAGCAATCAGCCCCAGCATTTT. Supplemented by reference TRBV28 and TRBJ1-5, the full variable domain reads DVKVTQSSRYLVKRTGEKVFLECVQDMDHENMFWYRQDPGLGLRLIYFSYDVKMKEKGDIPEGYSVSREKKERFSLILESASTNQTSMYLCATEDSLGSNQPQHFGDGTRLSIL.

The chain combines TRBV11-3 with TRBJ2-1, with D possibly being TRBD2 (6 bases). There are 17 residues in the CDR3. Trimming removed 0 bases at V and 0 bases at J, with 12 bases between. Germline CDR1 and CDR2: SGHNT and YENEEA. The CDR3 sequence is CASSLDLGRDSYNEQFF. In DNA form, the CDR3 reads TGTGCCAGCAGCTTAGATCTAGGGCGGGACTCCTACAATGAGCAGTTCTTC. The variable domain in full, with the rest retrieved from reference TRBV11-3 and TRBJ2-1, is EAGVVQSPRYKIIEKKQPVAFWCNPISGHNTLYWYLQNLGQGPELLIRYENEEAVDDSQLPKDRFSAERLKGVDSTLKIQPAELGDSAVYLCASSLDLGRDSYNEQFFGPGTRLTVL.

The chain uses TRBV7-3 and TRBJ2-2; 9 bases line up with TRBD2. V shed 2 bases, J shed 6 bases, and the junction held 7 bases outside the gene matches. CDR3 length: 16 residues. Germline V CDR1 and CDR2: SGHTA, FQGTGA. CDR3 protein: CASSLLAGVGAGELFF. Here the CDR3 DNA reads TGTGCCAGCAGCTTATTAGCGGGAGTTGGGGCCGGGGAGCTGTTTTTT.

The chain links TRBV12-5 to TRBJ2-7; D ambiguous. The CDR3 consists of 12 residues. V lost 0 bases, J lost 4 bases, and 4 bases lay in between. Germline V gives CDR1 LGHNT, CDR2 FRNRAP. The CDR3 DNA reads as TGTGCTAGTGGTTTGGTCCTATACGAGCAGTACTTC. It codes for CASGLVLYEQYF.

This chain uses TRBV2 with TRBJ1-5; D perhaps matches TRBD1 (5 bases). The CDR3 contains 14 residues. Germline V gives CDR1 SNHLY, CDR2 FYNNEI. With 5 bases removed from V and 0 bases from J, the gap between germline ends came to 8 bases. The CDR3 DNA sequence: TGTGCCAGCAGTCCCAGGGTTAGCAATCAGCCCCAGCATTTT. Its protein product is CASSPRVSNQPQHF.

The rearrangement joins TRBV28 to TRBJ2-7, with 10 positions matching TRBD1. This CDR3 has 12 residues. The V gene end was trimmed by 10 bases and the J gene end by 2 bases; junction bases not matched to a gene: 2. Germline assignment: CDR1 MDHEN and CDR2 SYDVKM. Written as DNA, the CDR3 is TGTGCCACCGGGACAGGGGCCTACGAGCAGTACTTC. Protein product: CATGTGAYEQYF.

V usage is TRBV5-1 and J usage is TRBJ2-3; the match to TRBD2 covers 8 bases. The CDR3 has 14 residues. Trimming cost V 5 bases and J 2 bases; bases outside gene matches: 4. Germline V gene lookup returns CDR1 SGHRS and CDR2 YFSETQ. CDR3: CASSMTSATDTQYF. The CDR3, as DNA: TGCGCCAGCAGTATGACTAGCGCCACAGATACGCAGTATTTT. The full variable domain, its missing parts supplied by reference TRBV5-1 and TRBJ2-3, is KAGVTQTPRYLIKTRGQQVTLSCSPISGHRSVSWYQQTPGQGLQFLFEYFSETQRNKGNFPGRFSGRQFSNSRSEMNVSTLELGDSALYLCASSMTSATDTQYFGPGTRLTVL.

This chain connects TRBV30 to TRBJ2-5, with TRBD2 as a possible D gene (6 bases). CDR1 is GTSNPN and CDR2 is SVGIG in the germline V gene (reference sequence). Trimming removed 8 bases at V and 5 bases at J, with 18 bases between. The CDR3 has 13 residues. CDR3 sequence (DNA): TGTGCCCTATCTGGGGGAGGAGGGGAGACCCAGTACTTC. Amino acid sequence: CALSGGGGETQYF.

The chain links TRBV4-2 to TRBJ1-6; TRBD1 aligns across 10 bases. Germline CDR1 and CDR2: LGHNA and YNFKEQ. CDR3 size: 14 residues. V trimming: 5 bases; J trimming: 8 bases; junction bases outside the gene matches: 3. The CDR3 DNA reads as TGTGCCAGCAGCGAGGGACAGGGGTATTCACCCCTCCACTTT. Encoded protein: CASSEGQGYSPLHF.

The chain links TRBV2 to TRBJ1-3; D is unresolved. V lost 8 bases, J lost 4 bases, and 21 bases lay in between. The CDR3 has 16 residues. CDR1 is SNHLY, CDR2 FYNNEI, per germline. The chain's CDR3 is CASRYVGRKQGNTIYF. CDR3 bases: TGTGCCAGCCGGTACGTGGGTCGTAAACAGGGAAACACCATATATTTT. Full variable domain (outside the CDR3, taken from reference TRBV2 and TRBJ1-3): EPEVTQTPSHQVTQMGQEVILRCVPISNHLYFYWYRQILGQKVEFLVSFYNNEISEKSEIFDDQFSVERPDGSNFTLKIRSTKLEDSAMYFCASRYVGRKQGNTIYFGEGSWLTVV.

The chain recombines TRBV24-1 with TRBJ2-5; TRBD2 aligns across 12 bases. The CDR3 sequence is 18 residues long. Looked up from germline, CDR1 is KGHDR and CDR2 is SFDVKD. The trim removed 2 bases at V and 2 bases at J, leaving 8 bases unmatched. The CDR3 sequence is CATSDYGTSGPDQETQYF. The CDR3 nucleotides read TGTGCCACCAGTGATTATGGGACTAGCGGGCCAGATCAAGAGACCCAGTACTTC.